The 30 T cell receptor beta chains below all came from one sample that was sequenced in a study of blood T cell repertoires in COVID-19. Data came from immunoSEQ multiplex PCR; TCRdb stores just in-frame clones and leaves some out. The sample comprises about 210,000 clones, about 83% of which are singletons, and about 5.6% rests with the top ten. The specimen was PBMCs or T cells enriched from blood (not recorded which). The receptors derive from a middle-aged man with acute COVID-19.

The V call is TRBV5-6, the J call TRBJ2-6; perhaps TRBD2 as D (5 bases). The V end lost 3 bases, the J end lost 2 bases, and 18 bases lay between the germline ends. The length of the CDR3 is 18 residues. CDR1 and CDR2 from the germline V gene are SGHDT and YYEEEE. The CDR3 DNA sequence: TGTGCCAGCAGCTCCCTTCGCGGAGGAAAGGCTGGGGCCAACGTCCTGACTTTC. Translation: CASSSLRGGKAGANVLTF.

The CDR3 DNA reads TGTGCCAGCAGCCGTAAATCTATCGGGGCTAATGAAAAACTGTTTTTT. Its translation is CASSRKSIGANEKLFF. The genes are TRBV11-3 and TRBJ1-4; D call uncertain. V lost 5 bases and J lost 3, with 16 bases in between. From germline, CDR1 is SGHNT and CDR2 YENEEA. This CDR3 spans 16 amino acids.

V and J are TRBV11-3 and TRBJ2-1; D not certain. V shed 1 base and J shed 8 bases, with 15 bases lying between them. The CDR3 has 15 residues. CDR1 SGHNT and CDR2 YENEEA come from the germline V gene. Written as DNA, the CDR3 is TGTGCCAGCAGCTTAGTGTCAGGCTTGTTGGATGAGCAGTTCTTC. Translation gives CASSLVSGLLDEQFF.

About this clone itself: Additional DNA sequences in this sample encode the identical CDR3. The V and J genes are TRBV4-1 and TRBJ1-5; D remains ambiguous. V lost 4 bases to trimming and J lost 2 bases, with 9 bases between them. Germline V lookup: CDR1 MGHRA, CDR2 YSYEKL. This CDR3 is built from 14 residues. CDR3 sequence reads: CASSLRQGNQPQHF. CDR3 nucleotides: TGCGCCAGCAGCCTCCGACAAGGCAATCAGCCCCAGCATTTT.

The V and J genes are TRBV5-7 and TRBJ1-6; 8 bases align to TRBD1. TRBV5-7 is an ORF, with its function uncertain. The CDR3 has 19 residues. V was pared by 3 bases and J by 2 bases, with 13 bases of the junction left unmatched. For the CDR3, the DNA is TGTGCCAGCAGCTGGCCAGGACAGGGAAGGGTGCCCTATAATTCACCCCTCCACTTT. Translating gives CASSWPGQGRVPYNSPLHF.

The rearrangement links TRBV7-9 to TRBJ1-3; weak D call: TRBD1 (5 bases). Germline CDR1 and CDR2: SEHNR and FQNEAQ (reference sequence). Deletions cut 2 bases from V and 3 bases from J, with 11 bases between. This CDR3 has 15 residues. In DNA, the CDR3 is TGTGCCAGCAGCTTATCCCAGGGAAGTGGAAACACCATATATTTT. Residues: CASSLSQGSGNTIYF. The full variable domain, its missing parts supplied by reference TRBV7-9 and TRBJ1-3, is DTGVSQNPRHKITKRGQNVTFRCDPISEHNRLYWYRQTLGQGPEFLTYFQNEAQLEKSRLLSDRFSAERPKGSFSTLEIQRTEQGDSAMYLCASSLSQGSGNTIYFGEGSWLTVV.

Here the CDR3 DNA reads TGTGCCAGCAGCCAAGAAGAGACAGGGTTTAATTCACCCCTCCACTTT. Translation: CASSQEETGFNSPLHF. The rearrangement uses TRBV3-1 (or the pseudogene TRBV3-2) and TRBJ1-6; 7 bases are a match to TRBD1. CDR3 length equals 16 residues. CDR1 is LGHDT, CDR2 YNNKEL, per germline (reference sequence). Trimming took 0 bases from V and 6 from J; bases not matched to a gene: 5.

This clone was observed a few times. Here the CDR3 DNA reads TGTGCCAGCAGCCAAGATTGGACAGGCCTTACTAACTATGGCTACACCTTC. Amino acid sequence: CASSQDWTGLTNYGYTF. This rearrangement joins TRBV4-2 to TRBJ1-2; 7 bases agree with TRBD1. Germline CDR1 and CDR2: LGHNA and YNFKEQ. The CDR3 extends over 17 amino acids. V shed 0 bases, J shed 0 bases, and the junction held 7 bases outside the gene matches.

V and J are TRBV29-1 and TRBJ1-2; the D gene is possibly TRBD1 (6 bases). The V gene lost 7 bases and the J gene lost 5 bases, with 11 bases spanning the gap. CDR3 size: 11 residues. Germline-derived CDR1 and CDR2 are SQVTM and ANQGSEA. CDR3 DNA sequence: TGCAGCGCCGCGGACAGTTATGGCTACACCTTC. It yields the protein CSAADSYGYTF.

This clone has just one count. The chain uses TRBV7-2 and TRBJ2-3; 10 bases are a match to TRBD2. This CDR3 has 17 residues. In germline, CDR1 is SGHTA, CDR2 FQGNSA. V dropped 1 base and J dropped 6; count of bases not matched to a gene: 10. The CDR3 sequence: CASSLVRAGGRADTQYF. The CDR3 region has the DNA TGTGCCAGCAGCTTAGTCCGAGCGGGAGGGAGGGCCGATACGCAGTATTTT.

The chain has TRBV11-2 and TRBJ2-1; 11 bases align to TRBD2. Germline assignment: CDR1 SGHAT and CDR2 FQNNGV. The CDR3 is 16 residues long. With V trimmed by 4 bases and J by 6 bases, 8 bases remained unmatched. The CDR3 is CASSSRLAGTFNEQFF. CDR3 nucleotide sequence: TGTGCCAGCAGCTCCCGACTAGCGGGGACATTCAATGAGCAGTTCTTC. The whole variable domain, filled in from reference TRBV11-2 and TRBJ2-1, reads EAGVAQSPRYKIIEKRQSVAFWCNPISGHATLYWYQQILGQGPKLLIQFQNNGVVDDSQLPKDRFSAERLKGVDSTLKIQPAKLEDSAVYLCASSSRLAGTFNEQFFGPGTRLTVL.

The genes are TRBV19 and TRBJ1-3; 9 bases map to TRBD1. With 5 bases clipped from V and 1 base from J, the junction kept 6 bases outside the gene matches. The CDR3 consists of 16 residues. Germline values: CDR1 LNHDA, CDR2 SQIVND (reference sequence). The CDR3 region is CASSPPGQGSGNTIYF. For the CDR3, the DNA is TGTGCCAGTAGTCCCCCGGGACAGGGATCTGGAAACACCATATATTTT. The full variable domain, with the rest looked up from reference TRBV19 and TRBJ1-3, is DGGITQSPKYLFRKEGQNVTLSCEQNLNHDAMYWYRQDPGQGLRLIYYSQIVNDFQKGDIAEGYSVSREKKESFPLTVTSAQKNPTAFYLCASSPPGQGSGNTIYFGEGSWLTVV.

This clone was seen a few times. This sequence joins TRBV2 and TRBJ2-6, with no clear D. Trimming took 7 bases from V and 18 from J, leaving 16 bases between them. Germline CDR1 reads SNHLY; CDR2 reads FYNNEI. The CDR3 runs 11 residues. CDR3 bases: TGTGCCAGCACCGGTCGGATGGAGCCGACTTTC. It translates to CASTGRMEPTF.

Only a few counts were recorded for this clone. CDR3 nucleotide sequence: TGTGCCAGTAGTATGGCAACCCACGATGGCTACACCTTC. This sequence encodes CASSMATHDGYTF. This rearrangement joins TRBV19 to TRBJ1-2; D call uncertain. The CDR3 sequence is 13 residues long. CDR1 is LNHDA and CDR2 is SQIVND in the germline V gene (reference sequence). The V gene lost 3 bases and the J gene lost 6 bases, with 11 bases spanning the gap.

The chain combines TRBV6-6 with TRBJ2-1; perhaps TRBD1 as D (6 bases). The ends were cut back, 0 bases at V and 4 bases at J, with 7 bases in the middle. Germline values: CDR1 MNHNY, CDR2 SVGAGI (reference sequence). CDR3 length equals 14 residues. The CDR3 here is CASSYSTGYNEQFF. CDR3 nucleotide sequence: TGTGCCAGCAGTTACTCGACAGGTTACAATGAGCAGTTCTTC.

The gene calls are TRBV6-4 and TRBJ1-2; 9 nucleotides match TRBD1. The junction had 2 bases not matched to a gene; V was cut back by 5 bases and J by 1 base. This CDR3 spans 14 amino acids. Germline CDR1 MRHNA, CDR2 SNTAGT. The CDR3 region has the DNA TGTGCCAGCAGTACAGGGGGCCGTAACTATGGCTACACCTTC. Its translation is CASSTGGRNYGYTF.

This chain joins TRBV10-3 and TRBJ2-7; 9 bases are a match to TRBD2. The CDR3 runs 14 residues. Germline CDR1 ENHRY, CDR2 SYGVKD. V was pared by 3 bases and J by 5 bases, with 5 bases of the junction left unmatched. The CDR3: CAISDPGLADEQYF. The CDR3 nucleotides are TGTGCCATCAGTGACCCGGGACTAGCAGACGAGCAGTACTTC.

The chain joins TRBV4-3 to TRBJ2-4, with TRBD2 identical over 7 bases. This CDR3 has 15 residues. The germline V gene has CDR1 LGHNA and CDR2 YSLEER. V lost 2 bases, J lost 9 bases, and 10 bases stayed unmatched. The CDR3 DNA reads as TGCGCCAGCAGCCAAACCGTAGCGGGCGCGGGCATTCAGTACTTC. As protein: CASSQTVAGAGIQYF.

This chain uses TRBV19 with TRBJ1-4; D is ambiguous. Germline values: CDR1 LNHDA, CDR2 SQIVND (reference sequence). Trimming pared 3 bases from V and 5 bases from J, leaving 13 bases between. This CDR3 is 15 amino acids long. CDR3 coding DNA: TGTGCCAGTAGTATCGGCGGGGTCGGGAATGAAAAACTGTTTTTT. Residues: CASSIGGVGNEKLFF. Combining the CDR3 with reference TRBV19 and TRBJ1-4 gives the whole variable domain DGGITQSPKYLFRKEGQNVTLSCEQNLNHDAMYWYRQDPGQGLRLIYYSQIVNDFQKGDIAEGYSVSREKKESFPLTVTSAQKNPTAFYLCASSIGGVGNEKLFFGSGTQLSVL.

This chain connects TRBV6-6 to TRBJ2-7; the D gene is possibly TRBD2 (6 bases). The germline gives CDR1 MNHNY, CDR2 SVGAGI (reference sequence). The germline V and J ends were trimmed by 0 bases and 6 bases, with 18 bases remaining between them. The length of the CDR3 is 16 residues. CDR3 coding DNA: TGTGCCAGCAGTTACTCCCCTGGAGGGGAGATCGGCGAGCAGTACTTC. The encoded protein is CASSYSPGGEIGEQYF.

The chain has TRBV6-5 and TRBJ2-4; 8 bases are a match to TRBD1. The germline gives CDR1 MNHEY, CDR2 SVGAGI. The junction had 8 bases not matched to a gene; V was cut back by 8 bases and J by 5 bases. This CDR3 spans 14 amino acids. Here the CDR3 reads CASGAGGFENIQYF. CDR3 DNA sequence: TGTGCCAGCGGCGCAGGGGGCTTTGAAAACATTCAGTACTTC.

The chain combines TRBV15 with TRBJ2-1; D is unclear. The V and J ends lost 3 bases and 6 bases respectively, with 9 bases between them. Per the germline V gene, CDR1 is LNHNV and CDR2 is YYDKDF (reference sequence). This CDR3 is 13 amino acids long. Here the CDR3 DNA reads TGTGCCACCAGCAGCTCTAGGTTCAATGAGCAGTTCTTC. As protein: CATSSSRFNEQFF. The variable domain in full, with the rest retrieved from reference TRBV15 and TRBJ2-1, is DAMVIQNPRYQVTQFGKPVTLSCSQTLNHNVMYWYQQKSSQAPKLLFHYYDKDFNNEADTPDNFQSRRPNTSFCFLDIRSPGLGDTAMYLCATSSSRFNEQFFGPGTRLTVL.

V and J are TRBV2 and TRBJ1-4; tentative D call: TRBD1 (5 bases). The V end lost 10 bases, the J end lost 4 bases, and 16 bases lay between the germline ends. CDR3 length equals 14 residues. In germline, CDR1 is SNHLY, CDR2 FYNNEI. Written as DNA, the CDR3 is TGTGCCACCAAGTACAGGCTCGGTAATGAAAAACTGTTTTTT. Translating gives CATKYRLGNEKLFF.

The chain employs TRBV7-2 and TRBJ1-3; TRBD1 matches at 9 bases. The germline CDR1 and CDR2 sequences are SGHTA and FQGNSA. The CDR3 is made up of 14 amino acids. V lost 6 bases, J lost 4 bases, and 4 bases stayed unmatched. CDR3 coding DNA: TGTGCCAGCAGGGGACAGGGAAAGGGAAACACCATATATTTT. It specifies CASRGQGKGNTIYF.

This clone came up once. The chain uses TRBV18 and TRBJ2-7; possibly TRBD1 for D (6 bases). Deletions cut 5 bases from V and 5 bases from J, with 13 bases between. This CDR3 has 13 residues. Germline-derived CDR1 and CDR2 are KGHSH and LQKENI. The CDR3 DNA is TGTGCCAGCTCATCCGCTGGGGGCCACGAGCAGTACTTC. This sequence encodes CASSSAGGHEQYF. The variable domain in full, completed from reference TRBV18 and TRBJ2-7, reads NAGVMQNPRHLVRRRGQEARLRCSPMKGHSHVYWYRQLPEEGLKFMVYLQKENIIDESGMPKERFSAEFPKEGPSILRIQQVVRGDSAAYFCASSSAGGHEQYFGPGTRLTVT.

The chain combines TRBV7-2 with TRBJ1-5; 7 nucleotides align to TRBD1. J gave up 5 bases and V 3 bases, and 4 bases lay outside the gene matches. The germline CDR1 and CDR2 sequences are SGHTA and FQGNSA. The CDR3 is 14 amino acids. CDR3 residues: CASSFQGDHQPQHF. CDR3 nucleotide sequence: TGTGCCAGCAGCTTTCAGGGGGATCATCAGCCCCAGCATTTT.

The genes are TRBV10-3 and TRBJ1-4, with 10 bases identical to TRBD1. V lost 6 bases to trimming and J lost 2 bases; unmatched junction nucleotides: 15. Per germline, CDR1 ENHRY and CDR2 SYGVKD. The CDR3 length is 19 residues. The CDR3 loop reads CAISATGTGDVHTNEKLFF. The CDR3, as DNA: TGTGCCATCAGCGCAACCGGGACAGGGGATGTTCACACTAATGAAAAACTGTTTTTT.

V and J are TRBV2 and TRBJ1-5; D is perhaps TRBD1 (6 bases). The CDR3 is 16 residues long. V gave up 7 bases and J gave up 6 bases, with 22 bases separating them. Germline V gene sequence: CDR1 SNHLY, CDR2 FYNNEI. The CDR3 bases are TGTGCCAGCACAAGTTCCAGGACAGCAAATTTTCAGCCCCAGCATTTT. Translation gives CASTSSRTANFQPQHF.

This chain connects TRBV6-5 to TRBJ2-1; possible D gene TRBD2, 6 bases. Germline lookup yields CDR1 MNHEY and CDR2 SVGAGI. The length of the CDR3 is 15 residues. Trimming stripped 11 bases from V and 8 bases from J, with 25 bases between. The CDR3 sequence: CASKGRDLPGDEQFF. CDR3 sequence (DNA): TGTGCCTCGAAAGGGCGGGACCTCCCTGGGGATGAGCAGTTCTTC.

This chain uses TRBV7-9 with TRBJ1-6, with D tentatively TRBD1 (6 bases). The V and J ends lost 4 bases and 14 bases respectively, with 18 bases between them. The CDR3 totals 14 residues. The germline CDR1 and CDR2 sequences are SEHNR and FQNEAQ (reference sequence). CDR3 DNA sequence: TGTGCCAGCAGCTCGAATGAAGCCAACAGGGCCCTCCACTTT. It encodes CASSSNEANRALHF.